This T cell receptor (beta chain) was found in a study of cytomegalovirus exposure and HLA in healthy donors. Study overall: In terms of ancestry, the Caucasian-associated cluster contained 81% of the roughly 400 genotyped donors.

All the people who gave samples were healthy bone marrow donors. On this clone: Its antigen is undetermined.

CDR1 is SGDLS and CDR2 is YYNGEE in the germline V gene. This CDR3 spans 13 amino acids. Deletions cut 0 bases from V and 8 bases from J, with 8 bases between. In the PCR, 60 Vbeta and 13 Jbeta primers were used. Assay: immunoSEQ multiplex PCR; the TCRdb copy retains only in-frame clones and omits some. The data show some 140,000 clones, about 85% seen once. Findings and limits, study-wide: An Asian-associated ancestry cluster reportedly showed fewer N-insertions than the roughly 670-donor mean in a later analysis. Per published accounts, TCR beta sequences correctly predicted the HLA-A and HLA-B alleles of most subjects.

This clonotype was obtained from a female donor in good health and CMV-seronegative. The material sequenced was PBMCs. The rearrangement uses TRBV9 and TRBJ2-2; D gene uncertain. CDR3 bases: TGTGCCAGCAGCGTAGAAATGGCAGGGGAGCTGTTTTTT. It codes for CASSVEMAGELFF.